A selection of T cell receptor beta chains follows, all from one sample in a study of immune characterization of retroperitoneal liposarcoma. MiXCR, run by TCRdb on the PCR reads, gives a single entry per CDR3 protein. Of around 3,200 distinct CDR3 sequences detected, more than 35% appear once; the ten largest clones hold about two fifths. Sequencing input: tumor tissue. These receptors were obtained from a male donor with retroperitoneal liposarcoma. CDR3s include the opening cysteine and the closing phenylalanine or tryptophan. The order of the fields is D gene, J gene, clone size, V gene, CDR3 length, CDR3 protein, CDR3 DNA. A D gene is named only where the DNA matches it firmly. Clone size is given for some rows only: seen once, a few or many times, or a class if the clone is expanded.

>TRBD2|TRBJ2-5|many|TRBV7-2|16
CASSLVWAGAVETQYF
TGTGCCAGCAGCTTAGTCTGGGCGGGAGCGGTGGAGACCCAGTACTTC
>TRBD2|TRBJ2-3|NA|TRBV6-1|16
CASSPGLGTAADTQYF
TGTGCCAGCAGTCCCGGACTAGGAACAGCCGCAGATACGCAGTATTTT
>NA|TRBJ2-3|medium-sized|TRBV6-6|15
CASSYSGTPPDTQYF
TGTGCCAGCAGTTACAGTGGGACTCCCCCAGATACGCAGTATTTT
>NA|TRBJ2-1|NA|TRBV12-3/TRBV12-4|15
CASSPSPPERNEQFF
TGTGCCAGCAGTCCTTCTCCCCCCGAGCGTAATGAGCAGTTCTTC
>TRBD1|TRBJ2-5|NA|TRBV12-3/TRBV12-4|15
CASSLSQGAGNEQYF
TGTGCCAGCAGTTTGAGTCAGGGGGCGGGGAATGAGCAGTACTTC
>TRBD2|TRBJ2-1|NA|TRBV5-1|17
CASSWTSGSPGRNEQFF
TGCGCCAGCAGCTGGACTAGCGGGAGTCCCGGGCGCAATGAGCAGTTCTTC
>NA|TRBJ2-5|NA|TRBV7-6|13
CASSHDPAETQYF
TGTGCCAGCAGCCATGACCCCGCGGAGACCCAGTACTTC
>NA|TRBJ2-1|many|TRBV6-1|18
CASREREWLDSSYNEQFF
TGTGCCAGCAGAGAAAGGGAGTGGTTGGATAGCTCCTACAATGAGCAGTTCTTC
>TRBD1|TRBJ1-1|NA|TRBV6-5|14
CASMGGTVNTEAFF
TGTGCCAGCATGGGCGGGACAGTGAACACTGAAGCTTTCTTT
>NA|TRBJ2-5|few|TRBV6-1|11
CASPSEETQYF
TGTGCCAGCCCTAGCGAGGAGACCCAGTACTTC
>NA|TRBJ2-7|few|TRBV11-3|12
CASSDLSYEQYF
TGTGCCAGCTCTGACCTCTCCTACGAGCAGTACTTC
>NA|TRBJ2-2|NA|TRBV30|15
CAGDSSLGYTGELFF
TGTGCCGGGGATTCCAGTCTAGGTTACACCGGGGAGCTGTTTTTT
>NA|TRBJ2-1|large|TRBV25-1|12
CASSDDSNEQFF
TGTGCCAGCAGTGATGACTCCAATGAGCAGTTCTTC
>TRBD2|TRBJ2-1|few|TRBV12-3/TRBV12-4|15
CASSPREGINNEQFF
TGTGCCAGCAGTCCGCGGGAGGGTATAAACAATGAGCAGTTCTTC
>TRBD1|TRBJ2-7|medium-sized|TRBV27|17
CASSFQAGTGISYEQYF
TGTGCCAGCAGTTTTCAGGCAGGGACAGGAATTTCCTACGAGCAGTACTTC
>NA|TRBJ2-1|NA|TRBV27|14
CASSPNPNRFEQFF
TGTGCCAGCAGTCCCAACCCTAACAGGTTTGAGCAGTTCTTC
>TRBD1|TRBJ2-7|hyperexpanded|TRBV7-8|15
CASSSLADRAYEQYF
TGTGCCAGCAGCTCCCTCGCCGACAGGGCCTACGAGCAGTACTTC
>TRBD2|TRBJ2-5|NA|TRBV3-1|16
CASSQESSGNDNEQYF
TGTGCCAGCAGCCAAGAGTCTAGCGGGAATGACAATGAGCAGTACTTC
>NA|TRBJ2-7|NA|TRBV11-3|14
CASSYLTGSYEQYF
TGTGCCAGCAGCTATCTGACAGGCTCCTACGAGCAGTACTTC
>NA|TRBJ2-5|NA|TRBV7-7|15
CASSLEGQGMETQYF
TGTGCTAGCAGCTTAGAGGGCCAGGGGATGGAGACCCAGTACTTC
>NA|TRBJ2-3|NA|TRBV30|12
CAWTRLADTQYF
TGTGCCTGGACAAGGCTAGCGGATACGCAGTATTTT
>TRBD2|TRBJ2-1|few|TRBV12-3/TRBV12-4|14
CASSLGLAGDEQFF
TGTGCCAGCAGTTTAGGACTAGCGGGAGATGAGCAGTTCTTC
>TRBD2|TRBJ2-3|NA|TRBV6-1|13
CASSEARAGSQYF
TGTGCCAGCAGTGAGGCCAGAGCGGGGTCGCAGTATTTT
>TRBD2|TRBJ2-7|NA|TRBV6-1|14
CASSESSGSYEQYF
TGTGCCAGCAGTGAATCTAGCGGGAGCTACGAGCAGTACTTC
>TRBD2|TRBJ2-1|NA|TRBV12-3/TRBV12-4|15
CASRAGLAGGNEQFF
TGTGCCAGCAGGGCTGGACTAGCGGGAGGAAATGAGCAGTTCTTC
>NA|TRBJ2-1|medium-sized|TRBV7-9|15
CASSLRVAGGNEQFF
TGTGCCAGCAGCTTAAGGGTCGCAGGGGGGAATGAGCAGTTCTTC
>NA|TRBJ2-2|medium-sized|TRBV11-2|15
CASSFGDGVTGELFF
TGTGCCAGCAGCTTCGGGGATGGGGTCACCGGGGAGCTGTTTTTT
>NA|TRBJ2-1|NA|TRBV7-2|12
CASSLGGYEQFF
TGTGCCAGCAGCTTAGGGGGGTACGAGCAGTTCTTC
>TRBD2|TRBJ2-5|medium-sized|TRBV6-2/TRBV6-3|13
CASSSAGGETQYF
TGTGCCAGCAGTTCTGCGGGGGGGGAGACCCAGTACTTC
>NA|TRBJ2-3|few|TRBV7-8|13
CASSARLGDTQYF
TGTGCCAGCAGCGCCCGCCTTGGGGATACGCAGTATTTT
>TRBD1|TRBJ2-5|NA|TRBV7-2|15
CASSLWGQGQETQYF
TGTGCCAGCAGCTTATGGGGACAGGGGCAAGAGACCCAGTACTTC
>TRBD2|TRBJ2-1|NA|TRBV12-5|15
CASEGTGLAANEQFF
TGTGCTAGTGAAGGCACGGGACTAGCGGCTAATGAGCAGTTCTTC
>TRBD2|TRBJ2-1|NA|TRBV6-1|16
CASRLLAGGADATQFF
TGTGCCAGCAGGCTCCTAGCGGGAGGGGCTGATGCGACCCAGTTCTTC
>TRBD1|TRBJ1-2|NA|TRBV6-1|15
CASRGTGTGRGGYTF
TGTGCCAGCAGAGGAACTGGGACAGGTAGAGGTGGCTACACCTTC
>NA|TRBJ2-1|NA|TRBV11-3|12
CASSPTGREQFF
TGTGCCAGCAGCCCGACAGGGAGGGAGCAGTTCTTC
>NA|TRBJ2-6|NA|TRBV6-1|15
CASRVHGSGANVLTF
TGTGCCAGCAGAGTGCACGGCTCTGGGGCCAACGTCCTGACTTTC
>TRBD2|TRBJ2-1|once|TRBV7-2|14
CASSSRGVYNEQFF
TGTGCCAGCAGCTCGCGGGGGGTCTACAATGAGCAGTTCTTC
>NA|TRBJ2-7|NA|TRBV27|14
CASSPRWGAYEQYF
TGTGCCAGCAGTCCCCGGTGGGGTGCCTACGAGCAGTACTTC
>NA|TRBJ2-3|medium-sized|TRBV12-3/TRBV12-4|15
CASSLHGSSTDTQYF
TGTGCCAGCAGTTTACACGGATCTAGCACAGATACGCAGTATTTT
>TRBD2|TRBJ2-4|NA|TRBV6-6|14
CASSPGTSGPFQYF
TGTGCCAGCAGCCCCGGGACTAGCGGGCCCTTTCAGTACTTC
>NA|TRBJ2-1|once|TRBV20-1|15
CSARGRRASYNEQFF
TGCAGTGCTAGAGGGCGGCGGGCCTCCTACAATGAGCAGTTCTTC
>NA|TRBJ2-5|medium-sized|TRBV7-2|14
CASSLTGPQETQYF
TGTGCCAGCAGCTTAACAGGGCCCCAAGAGACCCAGTACTTC